This T cell receptor (beta chain) was identified during a study of memory CD4+ T cells and cytomegalovirus serostatus. Across the study: Of the healthy Belgian adults, several were CMV seropositive and 24 seronegative. General study findings and limits: CMV serostatus prediction reached median AUC approximately 0.96, or 0.89 with US-trained model. Each of approximately 73 CMV-associated TCRbeta sequences occurred in one to five individuals.

Here immunoSEQ multiplex PCR was the method, and the copy in TCRdb shows in-frame clones only, minus some. The repertoire holds 45,000 to 65,000 clones, with about four fifths as singletons. Single viable CD3+CD4+CD8-CD45RO+ cells were sorted as the memory CD4+ T cells. Serostatus was set by detecting CMV pp150, pp28, p38, p52 IgG. With regard to this clone: Its cognate antigen is unknown.

Germline V lookup: CDR1 MNHNY, CDR2 SVGAGI (reference sequence). The CDR3 runs 13 residues. V lost 4 bases, J lost 7 bases, and 13 bases lay in between. This receptor was obtained from an adult in good health and CMV-seronegative. What was sequenced was memory CD4+ T cells from blood. The chain has TRBV6-6 and TRBJ1-2; tentatively, D is TRBD1 (5 bases). DNA for the CDR3: TGTGCCAGCAGTTCAGGGTTCTCATCTGGCTACACCTTC. Translating gives CASSSGFSSGYTF.